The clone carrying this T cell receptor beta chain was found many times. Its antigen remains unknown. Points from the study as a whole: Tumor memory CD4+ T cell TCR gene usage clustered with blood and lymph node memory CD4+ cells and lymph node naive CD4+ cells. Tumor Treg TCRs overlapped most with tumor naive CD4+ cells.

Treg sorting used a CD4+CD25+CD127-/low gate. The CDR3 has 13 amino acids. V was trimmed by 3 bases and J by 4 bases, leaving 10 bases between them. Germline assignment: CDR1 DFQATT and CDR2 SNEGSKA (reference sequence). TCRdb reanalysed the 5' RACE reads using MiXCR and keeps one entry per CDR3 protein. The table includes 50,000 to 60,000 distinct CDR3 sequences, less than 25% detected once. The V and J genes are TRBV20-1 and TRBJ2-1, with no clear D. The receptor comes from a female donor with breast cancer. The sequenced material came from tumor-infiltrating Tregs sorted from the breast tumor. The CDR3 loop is CSASRAAYNEQFF. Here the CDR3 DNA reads TGCAGTGCTAGTCGGGCAGCATACAATGAGCAGTTCTTC.